These T cell receptor beta chains were read from a single sample in a study of control samples from healthy donors and cancer patients. The protocol was immunoSEQ multiplex PCR, while the TCRdb copy is restricted to in-frame clones and leaves out a portion. The sample contains roughly 80,000 clones, roughly 90% of which appear only once. The source material was PBMCs. These receptors were collected from a woman aged 55-70 years with head and neck cancer. Both conserved end residues are part of each CDR3. A D gene is named only where the DNA matches it firmly. A row's size may be missing; if present it is once, few, many or a size class.

size,V,D,J,DNA,CDR3
.,TRBV18,.,TRBJ2-1,TGTGCCAGCTCACCTCGAGGGATCATCGAGCAGTTCTTC,CASSPRGIIEQFF
.,TRBV19,.,TRBJ2-7,TGTGCCAGTAGTATAGCCGTGGGCGGTTCCTACGAGCAGTACTTC,CASSIAVGGSYEQYF
.,TRBV5-6,TRBD1,TRBJ1-4,TGTGCCAGCAGCTTACAGGGGCGGGAAAAACTGTTTTTT,CASSLQGREKLFF
.,TRBV7-9,TRBD2,TRBJ2-2,TGTGCCAGCAGCTCGGGACTAGCGGCGAACACCGGGGAGCTGTTTTTT,CASSSGLAANTGELFF
few,TRBV5-5,.,TRBJ2-5,TGTGCCAGCAGCCTGCTAGGAGGGGGGCAAGAGACCCAGTACTTC,CASSLLGGGQETQYF
.,TRBV19,.,TRBJ2-6,TGTGCCAGTAGTCTTCGGGAGATCGCTCGCTCTGGGGCCAACGTCCTGACTTTC,CASSLREIARSGANVLTF
.,TRBV5-1,TRBD2,TRBJ2-3,TGCGCCAGCAGCGACTCTAGCGGACGCACAGATACGCAGTATTTT,CASSDSSGRTDTQYF
once,TRBV3-1/TRBV3-2,TRBD2,TRBJ2-3,TGTGCCAGCAGCCAATCCGGGAGGACGACAGATACGCAGTATTTT,CASSQSGRTTDTQYF
once,TRBV29-1,.,TRBJ2-7,TGCAGCGTTGGGACAGCCCCTACCTACGAGCAGTACTTC,CSVGTAPTYEQYF
.,TRBV5-6,.,TRBJ2-7,TGTGCCGGATCACAGGGCTCTCGGTACGAGCAGTACTTC,CAGSQGSRYEQYF
few,TRBV7-9,.,TRBJ2-3,TGTGCCAGCACCCCTTCGGCTGATACGCAGTATTTT,CASTPSADTQYF
few,TRBV18,.,TRBJ2-3,TGTGCCAGCTCACCAAGCATCACAGATACGCAGTATTTT,CASSPSITDTQYF
.,TRBV28,TRBD2,TRBJ2-7,TGTGCCAGCAGAACGGGGGGCGGCGGGAGGGACAGCTACGAGCAGTACTTC,CASRTGGGGRDSYEQYF
.,TRBV5-1,.,TRBJ1-1,TGCGCCAGCAGCGTTGTTGGACAGCGGAGAGGGGGAGAAAACACTGAAGCTTTCTTT,CASSVVGQRRGGENTEAFF
.,TRBV30,.,TRBJ2-1,TGTGCCTGGAGTGCAAGCAGTCCCGGGACACAATACAATGAGCAGTTCTTC,CAWSASSPGTQYNEQFF
.,TRBV28,.,TRBJ2-7,TGTGCCAGCAGACAGAACCTGGTTGGGAGCGGCGACGAGCAGTACTTC,CASRQNLVGSGDEQYF
few,TRBV10-1,.,TRBJ2-7,TGCGCCAGCAGTGAGAGGGGAGCCTACGAGCAGTACTTC,CASSERGAYEQYF